This record looks at one T cell receptor (beta chain) sequence and its context. It has no known antigen specificity. One base away there is no much larger clone; base qualities are not given. The data belong to a study of post-analysis software for immune sequencing data (dated by TCRdb to about 2015). At the level of the whole study: Disease courses on record covered relapsing-remitting, secondary progressive and progressive-relapsing multiple sclerosis, though some patients had no subtype annotation. A subset of samples was prepared in parallel using single-end sample barcoding, then pooled and co-amplified after Illumina adapter ligation. The patient repertoires were set against 10 to 11 previously published healthy control repertoires from donors whose ages ranged from roughly 6 to 27 years. On the study overall, not on this receptor specifically: Compared with controls, multiple sclerosis patients had significantly lower normalized Chao1 diversity, a finding suggesting substantial peripheral T-cell clonal expansion. When samples were clustered directly using the F measure, samples prepared in the same batch co-clustered strongly, which prompted a batch-effect correction. The control group was slightly older than the multiple sclerosis patient group. Patients showed significantly higher frequencies than controls for about 5 TRBV segments, among them TRBV5-6, TRBV5-1 and TRBV20-1.

To demonstrate the VDJtools post-analysis software, the study profiled TCR beta repertoires from the peripheral blood of about a dozen young patients with multiple sclerosis. Multiple sclerosis patients were children and adolescents aged about 6 to 15 years. The library was generated by PCR. These reads were obtained on an Illumina HiSeq 2500. To reduce PCR and sequencing biases, unique molecular identifiers were built into the TCR beta cDNA libraries. Per 1 to 10 million input T cells, some 500,000 cDNA molecules were obtained, such that each molecule approximated one T cell. Patient libraries were prepared and sequenced with the same protocol used for the earlier healthy control dataset. Samples belonging to the same batch were prepared together, multiplexed and sequenced on a shared HiSeq lane. The authors processed their data as follows. Raw barcoded reads were processed with MIGEC, discarding single-read molecular identifier groups before consensus assembly and CDR3 extraction. VDJtools was used for post-analysis of the clonotype tables, and diversity was normalized by down-sampling every dataset to the size of the smallest sample. To correct batch-related cross-sample contamination, repertoire overlap clustering matched CDR3 amino acid sequences but not nucleotide sequences. TCRdb reprocessed the public reads (quality trimming at Q25 with fastp, clone calling with MiXCR) and kept in-frame beta chains. Every distinct CDR3 protein forms one entry, paired with its most common genes and DNA. Clone size and V and J calls follow TCRdb, not the original study. This sample gives hundreds of thousands of distinct CDR3 sequences in total; roughly two fifths of them show up just once. Together, the top ten hold roughly 1.7% of the sample.

V is pared back by 3 bases and J by 8 bases, with 10 bases lying between the germline termini. The CDR3 measures 12 amino acids from cysteine to phenylalanine. Only the CDR3 part of the read is kept: 36 bases, read in frame from the first base. The germline V gene (reference sequence) sets CDR1 to LNHDA and CDR2 to SQIVND. The receptor's source is a girl aged 10 to 17 with multiple sclerosis. The chain is encoded by TRBV19 joined to TRBJ1-2, with the D gene not clear enough to name. Sequenced material: blood. The nucleotides read TGTGCCAGTAGTATGGTTCAACAAGGCTACACCTTC. This yields the protein CASSMVQQGYTF.